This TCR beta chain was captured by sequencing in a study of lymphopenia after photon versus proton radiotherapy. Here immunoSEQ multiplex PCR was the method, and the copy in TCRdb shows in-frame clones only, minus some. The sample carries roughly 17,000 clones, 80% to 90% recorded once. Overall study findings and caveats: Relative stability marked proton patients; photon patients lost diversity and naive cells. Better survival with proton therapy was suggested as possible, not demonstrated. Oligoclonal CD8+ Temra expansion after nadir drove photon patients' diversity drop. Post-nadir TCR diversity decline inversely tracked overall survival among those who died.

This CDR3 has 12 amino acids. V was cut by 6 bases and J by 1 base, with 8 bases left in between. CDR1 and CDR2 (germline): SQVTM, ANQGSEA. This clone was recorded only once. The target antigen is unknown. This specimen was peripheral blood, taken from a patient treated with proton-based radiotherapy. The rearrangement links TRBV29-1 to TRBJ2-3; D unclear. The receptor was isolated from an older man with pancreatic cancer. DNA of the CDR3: TGCAGCGTCCGCTCAGGCACAGATACGCAGTATTTT. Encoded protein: CSVRSGTDTQYF.